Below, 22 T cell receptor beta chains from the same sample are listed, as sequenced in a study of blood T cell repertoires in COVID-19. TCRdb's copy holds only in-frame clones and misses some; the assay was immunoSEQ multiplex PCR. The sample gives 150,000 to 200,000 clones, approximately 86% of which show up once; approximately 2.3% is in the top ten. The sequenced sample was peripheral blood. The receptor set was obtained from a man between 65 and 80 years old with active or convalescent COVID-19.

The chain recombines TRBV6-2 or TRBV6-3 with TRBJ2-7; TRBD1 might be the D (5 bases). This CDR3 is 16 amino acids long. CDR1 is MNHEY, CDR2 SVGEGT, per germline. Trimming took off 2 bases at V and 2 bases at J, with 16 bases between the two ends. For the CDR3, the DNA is TGTGCCAGCAGTTACCACCCAGGGCACCTTCCCTACGAGCAGTACTTC. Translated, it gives CASSYHPGHLPYEQYF.

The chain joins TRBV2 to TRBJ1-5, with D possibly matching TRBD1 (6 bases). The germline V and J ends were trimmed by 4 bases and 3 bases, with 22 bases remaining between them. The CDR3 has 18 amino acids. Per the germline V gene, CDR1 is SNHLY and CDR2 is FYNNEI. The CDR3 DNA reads TGTGCCAGCAGTGGGGCCCGGGACACGCTTAGGGCCAATCAGCCCCAGCATTTT. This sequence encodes CASSGARDTLRANQPQHF. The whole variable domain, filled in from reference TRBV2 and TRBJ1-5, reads EPEVTQTPSHQVTQMGQEVILRCVPISNHLYFYWYRQILGQKVEFLVSFYNNEISEKSEIFDDQFSVERPDGSNFTLKIRSTKLEDSAMYFCASSGARDTLRANQPQHFGDGTRLSIL.

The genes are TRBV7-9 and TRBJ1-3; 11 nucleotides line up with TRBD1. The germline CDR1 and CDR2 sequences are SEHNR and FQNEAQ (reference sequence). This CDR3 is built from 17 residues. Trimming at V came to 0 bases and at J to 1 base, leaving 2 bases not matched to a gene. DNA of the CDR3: TGTGCCAGCAGCTTAGCAGGACAGGGGGCTTCTGGAAACACCATATATTTT. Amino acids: CASSLAGQGASGNTIYF. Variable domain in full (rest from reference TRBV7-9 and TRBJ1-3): DTGVSQNPRHKITKRGQNVTFRCDPISEHNRLYWYRQTLGQGPEFLTYFQNEAQLEKSRLLSDRFSAERPKGSFSTLEIQRTEQGDSAMYLCASSLAGQGASGNTIYFGEGSWLTVV.

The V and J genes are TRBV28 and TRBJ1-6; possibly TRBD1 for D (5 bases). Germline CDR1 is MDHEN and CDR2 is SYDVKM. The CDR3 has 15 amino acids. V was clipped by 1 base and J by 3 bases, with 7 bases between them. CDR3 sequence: CASSLSGIYNSPLHF. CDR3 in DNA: TGTGCCAGCAGTTTATCAGGGATCTATAATTCACCCCTCCACTTT.

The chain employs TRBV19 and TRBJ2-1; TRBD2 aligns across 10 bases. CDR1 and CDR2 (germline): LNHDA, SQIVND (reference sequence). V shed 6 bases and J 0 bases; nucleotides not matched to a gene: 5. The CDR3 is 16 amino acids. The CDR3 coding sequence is TGTGCCAGTAGAACCGCTAGCGGGAGCTCCTACAATGAGCAGTTCTTC. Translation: CASRTASGSSYNEQFF.

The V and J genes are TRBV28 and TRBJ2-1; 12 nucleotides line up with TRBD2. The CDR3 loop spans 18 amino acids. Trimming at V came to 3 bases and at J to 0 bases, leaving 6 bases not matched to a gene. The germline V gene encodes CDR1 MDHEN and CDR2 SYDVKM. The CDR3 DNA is TGTGCCAGCAGTTTTTGGACTAGCGGGATGAGCTCCTACAATGAGCAGTTCTTC. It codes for CASSFWTSGMSSYNEQFF.

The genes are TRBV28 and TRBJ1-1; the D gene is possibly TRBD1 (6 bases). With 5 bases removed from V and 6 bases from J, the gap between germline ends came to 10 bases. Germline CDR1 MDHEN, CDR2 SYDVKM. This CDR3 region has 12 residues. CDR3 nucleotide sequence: TGTGCCAGCAGTAGACAGGCTTCTGAAGCTTTCTTT. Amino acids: CASSRQASEAFF.

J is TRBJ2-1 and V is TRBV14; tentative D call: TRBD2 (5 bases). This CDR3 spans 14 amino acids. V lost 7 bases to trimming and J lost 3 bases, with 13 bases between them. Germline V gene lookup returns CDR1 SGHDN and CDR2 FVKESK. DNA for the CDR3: TGTGCCAGCATTGCTAGAGGGATCTACAATGAGCAGTTCTTC. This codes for CASIARGIYNEQFF.

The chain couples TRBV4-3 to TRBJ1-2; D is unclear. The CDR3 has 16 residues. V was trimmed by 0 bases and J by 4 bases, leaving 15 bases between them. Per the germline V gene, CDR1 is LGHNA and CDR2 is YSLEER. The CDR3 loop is CASSQDYRRGFYGYTF. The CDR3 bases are TGCGCCAGCAGCCAAGATTACCGGAGAGGCTTCTATGGCTACACCTTC.

In DNA, the CDR3 is TGTGCCAGCAGCTTTCTTCCTCCGGGTCTGAACACTGAAGCTTTCTTT. Encoded protein: CASSFLPPGLNTEAFF. The chain couples TRBV5-5 to TRBJ1-1; D remains ambiguous. Germline V gene lookup returns CDR1 SGHKS and CDR2 YYEKEE (reference sequence). Trimming pared 2 bases from V and 0 bases from J, leaving 14 bases between. CDR3 length: 16 residues.

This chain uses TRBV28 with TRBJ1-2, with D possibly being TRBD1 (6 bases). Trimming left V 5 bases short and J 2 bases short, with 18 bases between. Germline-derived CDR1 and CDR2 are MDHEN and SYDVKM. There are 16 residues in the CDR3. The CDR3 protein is CASSPGTPTMNYGYTF. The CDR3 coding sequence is TGTGCCAGCAGTCCCGGGACACCTACAATGAACTATGGCTACACCTTC.

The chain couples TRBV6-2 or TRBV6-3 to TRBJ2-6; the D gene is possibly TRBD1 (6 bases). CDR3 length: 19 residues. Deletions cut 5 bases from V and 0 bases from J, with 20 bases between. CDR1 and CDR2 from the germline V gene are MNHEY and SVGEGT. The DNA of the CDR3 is TGTGCCAGCAGTCACTGGGAACAGGGACGGCCCTCTGGGGCCAACGTCCTGACTTTC. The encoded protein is CASSHWEQGRPSGANVLTF.

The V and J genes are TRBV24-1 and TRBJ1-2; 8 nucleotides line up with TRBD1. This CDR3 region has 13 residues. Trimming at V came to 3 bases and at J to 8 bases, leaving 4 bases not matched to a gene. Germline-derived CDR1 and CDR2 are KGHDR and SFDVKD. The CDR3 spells CATSDLTGVGYTF. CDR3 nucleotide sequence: TGTGCCACCAGTGATCTGACAGGGGTAGGCTACACCTTC.

The CDR3 sequence: CASAGDTDTQYF. The CDR3 nucleotides read TGTGCCAGCGCCGGGGACACAGATACGCAGTATTTT. This chain joins TRBV6-6 and TRBJ2-3, with a weak D call TRBD2 (5 bases). The CDR3 has 12 residues. Germline V gene lookup returns CDR1 MNHNY and CDR2 SVGAGI (reference sequence). V was trimmed by 8 bases and J by 2 bases, leaving 8 bases between them.

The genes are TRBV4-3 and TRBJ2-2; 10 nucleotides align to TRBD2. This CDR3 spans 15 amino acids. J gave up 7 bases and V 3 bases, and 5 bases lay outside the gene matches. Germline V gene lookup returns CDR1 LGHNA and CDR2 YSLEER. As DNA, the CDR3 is TGCGCCAGCAGCCAGAGCGGGGGGGCCAGCGGGGAGCTGTTTTTT. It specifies CASSQSGGASGELFF.

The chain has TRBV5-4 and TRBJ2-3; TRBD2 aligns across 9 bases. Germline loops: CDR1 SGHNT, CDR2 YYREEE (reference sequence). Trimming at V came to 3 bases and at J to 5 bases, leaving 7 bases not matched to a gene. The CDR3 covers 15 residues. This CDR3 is CASSSGTSPVDTQYF. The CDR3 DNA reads TGTGCCAGCAGCTCCGGGACTAGCCCTGTAGATACGCAGTATTTT.

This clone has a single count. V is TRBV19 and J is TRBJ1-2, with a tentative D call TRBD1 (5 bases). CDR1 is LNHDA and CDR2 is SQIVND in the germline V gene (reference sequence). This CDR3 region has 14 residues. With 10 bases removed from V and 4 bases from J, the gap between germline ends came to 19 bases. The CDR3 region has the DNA TGTGCCACAAGTCCCGGGACTAGTAGCTATGGCTACACCTTC. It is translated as CATSPGTSSYGYTF.

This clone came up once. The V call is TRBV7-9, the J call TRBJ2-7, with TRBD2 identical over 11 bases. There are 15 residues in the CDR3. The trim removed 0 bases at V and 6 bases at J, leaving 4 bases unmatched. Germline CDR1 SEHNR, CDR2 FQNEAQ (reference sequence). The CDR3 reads CASSLADSGRGEQYF. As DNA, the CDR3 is TGTGCCAGCAGCTTAGCGGATAGCGGGAGGGGCGAGCAGTACTTC.

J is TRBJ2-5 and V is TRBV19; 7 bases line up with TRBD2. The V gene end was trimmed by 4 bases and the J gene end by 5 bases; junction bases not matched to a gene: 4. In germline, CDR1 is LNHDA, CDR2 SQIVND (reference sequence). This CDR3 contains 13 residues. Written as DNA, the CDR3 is TGTGCCAGTAGTACGGGGGGTCGGGAGACCCAGTACTTC. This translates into CASSTGGRETQYF.

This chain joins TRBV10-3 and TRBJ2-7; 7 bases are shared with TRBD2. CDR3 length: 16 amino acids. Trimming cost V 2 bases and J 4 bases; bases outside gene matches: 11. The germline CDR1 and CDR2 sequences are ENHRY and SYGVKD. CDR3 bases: TGTGCCATCAGTGAGAGGGGTAGCGGGCATCCTTACGAGCAGTACTTC. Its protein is CAISERGSGHPYEQYF.

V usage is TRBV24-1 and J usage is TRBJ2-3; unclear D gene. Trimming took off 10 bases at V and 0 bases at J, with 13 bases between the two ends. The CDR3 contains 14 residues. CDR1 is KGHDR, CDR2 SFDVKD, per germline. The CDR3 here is CATSGSPSTDTQYF. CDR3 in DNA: TGTGCCACGTCAGGCTCCCCTAGCACAGATACGCAGTATTTT.

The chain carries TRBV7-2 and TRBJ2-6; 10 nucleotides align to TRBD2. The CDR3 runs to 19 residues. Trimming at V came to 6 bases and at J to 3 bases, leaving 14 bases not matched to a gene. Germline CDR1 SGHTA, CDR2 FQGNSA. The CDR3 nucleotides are TGTGCCAGCAGACCCCTAGCGGGGGTGGGAGTTGGTGGGGCCAACGTCCTGACTTTC. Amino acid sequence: CASRPLAGVGVGGANVLTF.